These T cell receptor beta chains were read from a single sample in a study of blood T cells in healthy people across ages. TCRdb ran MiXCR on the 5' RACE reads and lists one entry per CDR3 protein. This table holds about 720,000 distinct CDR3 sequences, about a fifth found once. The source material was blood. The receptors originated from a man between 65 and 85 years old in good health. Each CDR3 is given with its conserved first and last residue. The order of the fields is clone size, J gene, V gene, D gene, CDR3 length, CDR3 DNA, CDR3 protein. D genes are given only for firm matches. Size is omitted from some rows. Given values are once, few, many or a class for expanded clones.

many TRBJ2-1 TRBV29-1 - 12 TGCAGCTCCGCCGACCTGGGGGATGAGCAGTTCTTC CSSADLGDEQFF
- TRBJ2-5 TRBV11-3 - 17 TGTGCCAGCAGCTTAGGAACCGGGCGACAACTTCAAGAGACCCAGTACTTC CASSLGTGRQLQETQYF
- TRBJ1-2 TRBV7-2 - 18 TGTGCCAGCAGCTTAAGTATTTCCGGGACCCGTGCTGGCTATGGCTACACCTTC CASSLSISGTRAGYGYTF
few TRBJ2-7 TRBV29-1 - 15 TGCAGCGTTGGTGGCGAGGGGGGAGTTGTATACGAGCAGTACTTC CSVGGEGGVVYEQYF
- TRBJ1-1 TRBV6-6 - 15 TGTGCCAGCAGTTACGAGGGGTCGACGAACACTGAAGCTTTCTTT CASSYEGSTNTEAFF
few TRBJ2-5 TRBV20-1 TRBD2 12 TGCAGTGCAAATCTAGCGGGTGAGACCCAGTACTTC CSANLAGETQYF
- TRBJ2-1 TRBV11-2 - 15 TGTGCCAGCATCAGAGGGGGGGGCCTGGACAATGAGCAGTTCTTC CASIRGGGLDNEQFF
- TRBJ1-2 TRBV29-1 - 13 TGCAGCGTTGAGCCCGGGACTTCGGATGGCTACACCTTC CSVEPGTSDGYTF
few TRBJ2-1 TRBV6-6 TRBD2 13 TGTGCCAGCAGTTACTCGGGACTAGCTGAGCAGTTCTTC CASSYSGLAEQFF
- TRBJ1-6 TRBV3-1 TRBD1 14 TGTGCCAGCAGCCATGGACAGGGGAATTCACCCCTCCACTTT CASSHGQGNSPLHF
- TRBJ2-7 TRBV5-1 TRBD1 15 TGCGCCAGCAGCCCTATCGGGGACAGCTCCTACGAGCAGTACTTC CASSPIGDSSYEQYF
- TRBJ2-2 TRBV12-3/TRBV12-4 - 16 TGTGCCAGCAGTCCCGATTTCCGGGGGTGGACCGGGGAGCTGTTTTTT CASSPDFRGWTGELFF
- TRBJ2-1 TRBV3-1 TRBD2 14 TGTGCCAGCAGCTCCGGACTAGCGGGAGGTGAGCAGTTCTTC CASSSGLAGGEQFF
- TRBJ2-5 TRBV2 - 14 TGTGCCAGCAGGTCTGCGGGAAATGGGGAGACCCAGTACTTC CASRSAGNGETQYF
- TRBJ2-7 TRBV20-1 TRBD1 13 TGCAGTGCCAAAAGGCAGGGGGCCTACGAGCAGTACTTC CSAKRQGAYEQYF
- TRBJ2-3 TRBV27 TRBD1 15 TGTGCCAGCAGCCCAGCGGGACAGGGCTCAGATACGCAGTATTTT CASSPAGQGSDTQYF
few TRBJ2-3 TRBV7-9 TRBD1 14 TGTGCCAGCAGCTTAGGGGACAGCTTCCTTAACTACTTGTTT CASSLGDSFLNYLF
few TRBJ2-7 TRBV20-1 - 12 TGCAGTGCTAGAGATGAGCCCTACGAGCAGTACTTC CSARDEPYEQYF
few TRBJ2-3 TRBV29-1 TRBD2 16 TGCAGCGTTGATAGCCTTCTAGCGGGAGGCCCAGATACGCAGTATTTT CSVDSLLAGGPDTQYF
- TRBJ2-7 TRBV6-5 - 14 TGTGCCAGCAGTTACTCACAGGGAACGTTTGAGCAGTACTTC CASSYSQGTFEQYF
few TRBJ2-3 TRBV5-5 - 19 TGTGCCAGCAGCTTGAACAGGAATTTTAAACTTTCTAGCACAGATACGCAGTATTTT CASSLNRNFKLSSTDTQYF
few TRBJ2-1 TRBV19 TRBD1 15 TGTGCCAGTAGTCCCGGACAGGGGGCTTTAGGTGAGCAGTTCTTC CASSPGQGALGEQFF
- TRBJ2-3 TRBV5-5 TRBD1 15 TGTGCCAGCAGCGTAACAGGGGAACGGGGAGATACGCAGTATTTT CASSVTGERGDTQYF
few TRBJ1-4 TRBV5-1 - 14 TGCGCCAGCAGCCCCAGGGAGATGGGCGAAAAACTGTTTTTT CASSPREMGEKLFF
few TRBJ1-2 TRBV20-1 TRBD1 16 TGCAGTGCTAGACCATCGGACAGGGGCCCTCCCTATGGCTACACCTTC CSARPSDRGPPYGYTF
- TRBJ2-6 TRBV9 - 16 TGTGCCAGCAGCGTAGCTCTGGGCTCTGGGGCCAACGTCCTGACTTTC CASSVALGSGANVLTF
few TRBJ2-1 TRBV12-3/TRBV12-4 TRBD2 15 TGTGCCAGCAGATTTAGCGGGGGTGGGGGGAATGAGCAGTTCTTC CASRFSGGGGNEQFF
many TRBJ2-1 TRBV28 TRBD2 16 TGTGCCAGCAGTTTACTAGCGGGGGGATCCTACAATGAGCAGTTCTTC CASSLLAGGSYNEQFF
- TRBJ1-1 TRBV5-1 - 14 TGCGCCAGCAGCGCCCGGGAGTCAGACACTGAAGCTTTCTTT CASSARESDTEAFF
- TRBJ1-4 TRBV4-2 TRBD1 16 TGTGCCAGCAGCCAAGATCCTCGACAGGGTGGAGAAAAACTGTTTTTT CASSQDPRQGGEKLFF
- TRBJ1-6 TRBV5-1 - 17 TGCGCCAGCAGCTTGGATGGGTATAGGGGATATAATTCACCCCTCCACTTT CASSLDGYRGYNSPLHF
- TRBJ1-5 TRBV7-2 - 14 TGTGCCAGCAGCTGGACGGTAAGCAATCAGCCCCAGCATTTT CASSWTVSNQPQHF
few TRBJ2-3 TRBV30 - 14 TGTGCCTGGAACCCGAGCAAGGGGGCAGATACGCAGTATTTT CAWNPSKGADTQYF
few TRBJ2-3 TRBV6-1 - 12 TGTGCCAGCAGTGAAGCTTGGTTCACGCAGTATTTT CASSEAWFTQYF
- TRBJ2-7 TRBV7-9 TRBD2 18 TGTCCCAGCAGCTTAAACGCAGCTAGCGGGGGAACACTCTACGAGCAGTACTTC CPSSLNAASGGTLYEQYF
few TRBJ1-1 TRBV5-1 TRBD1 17 TGCGCCAGCAGCTTGTCCGGGCAGGGGGTGCCAAAGGGTGAAGCTTTCTTT CASSLSGQGVPKGEAFF
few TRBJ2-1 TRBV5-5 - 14 TGTGCCAGCAGCCCGACGGGGGCCCACGGTGAGCAGTTCTTC CASSPTGAHGEQFF
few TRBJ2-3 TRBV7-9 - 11 TGTGCCAGCACCGCCCAAGAAGGGCAGTATTTT CASTAQEGQYF
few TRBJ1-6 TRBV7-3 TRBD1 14 TGTGCCAGCAGCTTGGGGACAGCGAATTCACCCCTCCACTTT CASSLGTANSPLHF
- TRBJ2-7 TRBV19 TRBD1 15 TGTGCCAGTAGTATCGCGGCAGGGGGCTCCTACGAGCAGTACTTC CASSIAAGGSYEQYF
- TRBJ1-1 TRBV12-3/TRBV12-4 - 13 TGTGCCAGCCAGATGAACAGGGACACTGAAGCTTTCTTT CASQMNRDTEAFF
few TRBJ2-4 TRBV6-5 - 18 TGTGCCAGCAGTTACTCGGGAAATGGTGCTTTAGCCAAAAACATTCAGTACTTC CASSYSGNGALAKNIQYF